The 8 T cell receptor beta chains listed next were all sequenced from one sample in a study of blood T cell repertoires in COVID-19. The data were produced by immunoSEQ multiplex PCR, yet TCRdb's version contains in-frame clones alone and is incomplete. The table lists 85,000 to 100,000 clones, around 82% of them singletons. Sequencing used peripheral blood. All receptors derive from a man over 45 who had recovered from COVID-19.

The CDR3 reads CASSLQGRNNQPQHF. Written as DNA, the CDR3 is TGTGCCAGCAGCTTACAGGGTCGGAACAATCAGCCCCAGCATTTT. The chain is built from TRBV5-6 and TRBJ1-5, with D perhaps matching TRBD1 (6 bases). V dropped 2 bases and J dropped 3 bases, with 12 bases sitting between them. Germline-derived CDR1 and CDR2 are SGHDT and YYEEEE. The CDR3 extends over 15 amino acids.

The chain combines TRBV6-5 with TRBJ2-6, with 7 bases matching TRBD1. CDR3 length: 15 residues. Unmatched junction bases numbered 3, after V lost 5 bases and J lost 2 bases. Germline V gives CDR1 MNHEY, CDR2 SVGAGI. DNA of the CDR3: TGTGCCAGCAGTCCCGACAGGGCTGGGGCCAACGTCCTGACTTTC. Translated, it gives CASSPDRAGANVLTF.

This chain connects TRBV5-8 to TRBJ2-3; the D is unclear. This CDR3 region has 15 residues. Between the trimmed V and J ends, which lost 4 bases and 2 bases, there was a span of 14 bases. The germline V gene has CDR1 SGHTS and CDR2 YDEGEE. CDR3 loop: CASSGGLLITDTQYF. DNA for the CDR3: TGTGCCAGCAGCGGCGGTCTACTTATCACAGATACGCAGTATTTT. The full variable domain, in which reference TRBV5-8 and TRBJ2-3 provide the parts outside the CDR3, is EAGVTQSPTHLIKTRGQQATLRCSPISGHTSVYWYQQALGLGLQFLLWYDEGEERNRGNFPPRFSGRQFPNYSSELNVNALELEDSALYLCASSGGLLITDTQYFGPGTRLTVL.

The V call is TRBV5-5, the J call TRBJ2-7; maybe TRBD2 (6 bases). The CDR3 is 16 residues long. Germline lookup yields CDR1 SGHKS and CDR2 YYEKEE (reference sequence). V was clipped by 0 bases and J by 1 base, with 14 bases between them. CDR3 sequence: CASSLASTSYSYEQYF. CDR3 DNA sequence: TGTGCCAGCAGCTTGGCCTCTACTAGCTATTCCTACGAGCAGTACTTC. Complete variable domain (other parts from reference TRBV5-5 and TRBJ2-7): DAGVTQSPTHLIKTRGQQVTLRCSPISGHKSVSWYQQVLGQGPQFIFQYYEKEERGRGNFPDRFSARQFPNYSSELNVNALLLGDSALYLCASSLASTSYSYEQYFGPGTRLTVT.

The rearrangement joins TRBV7-6 to TRBJ2-5; 9 bases fit TRBD1. The CDR3 is 15 amino acids. Trimming cost V 4 bases and J 5 bases; bases outside gene matches: 8. Germline lookup yields CDR1 SGHVS and CDR2 FNYEAQ. The CDR3 DNA is TGTGCCAGCAGCTCACCGGGACAGGGATTCGAGACCCAGTACTTC. Translated, it gives CASSSPGQGFETQYF.

The V call is TRBV6-1, the J call TRBJ1-2; possible D gene TRBD1, 5 bases. Germline V gene lookup returns CDR1 MNHNS and CDR2 SASEGT. Trimming took off 5 bases at V and 8 bases at J, with 15 bases between the two ends. This CDR3 has 13 residues. CDR3 sequence reads: CASSSTTRGGYTF. The CDR3 coding sequence is TGTGCCAGCAGTTCGACGACAAGGGGCGGCTACACCTTC.

The rearrangement joins TRBV18 to TRBJ1-6; 7 nucleotides line up with TRBD1. Germline V lookup: CDR1 KGHSH, CDR2 LQKENI. CDR3 length equals 17 residues. Losses at the gene ends were 3 bases for V and 1 base for J; bases not matched to a gene: 6. The CDR3 sequence is CASSPNKDRSYNSPLHF. The CDR3 DNA sequence: TGTGCCAGCTCACCTAACAAGGACAGGTCCTATAATTCACCCCTCCACTTT.

This sequence joins TRBV9 and TRBJ1-1; D not resolved. The CDR3 covers 13 residues. Germline V gene lookup returns CDR1 SGDLS and CDR2 YYNGEE. Between the trimmed V and J ends, which lost 0 bases and 8 bases, there was a span of 11 bases. The CDR3: CASSVGGGREAFF. CDR3 DNA: TGTGCCAGCAGCGTAGGAGGAGGACGAGAAGCTTTCTTT.